One and the same sample provided the 28 T cell receptor beta chains below, sequenced in a study of control samples from healthy donors and cancer patients. Profiling relied on immunoSEQ multiplex PCR, and the TCRdb table lists in-frame clones only, not all of them. The repertoire holds about 150,000 clones, with 85% to 95% as singletons. Sequencing was performed on blood. The receptor source for this set is a man between 35 and 55 years old in good health.

V gene TRBV6-5 combines with J gene TRBJ1-4; D is uncertain. Germline-derived CDR1 and CDR2 are MNHEY and SVGAGI. Trimming pared 0 bases from V and 0 bases from J, leaving 8 bases between. This CDR3 is built from 16 residues. The CDR3 sequence is CASSYSAGATNEKLFF. For the CDR3, the DNA is TGTGCCAGCAGTTACTCGGCAGGCGCAACTAATGAAAAACTGTTTTTT.

This chain uses TRBV7-2 with TRBJ1-6, with D uncertain. Trimming stripped 5 bases from V and 9 bases from J, with 11 bases between. The CDR3 totals 13 residues. The V gene's germline CDR1 is SGHTA and CDR2 FQGNSA. The CDR3 loop reads CASSVIESSPLHF. The CDR3 coding sequence is TGTGCCAGCAGCGTGATAGAAAGTTCACCCCTCCACTTT.

This chain uses TRBV15 with TRBJ1-1; D is possibly TRBD1 (5 bases). Germline values: CDR1 LNHNV, CDR2 YYDKDF (reference sequence). CDR3 length: 16 amino acids. Trimming removed 0 bases at V and 3 bases at J, with 14 bases between. CDR3 sequence: CATSRDAGTVYTEAFF. The CDR3 DNA reads as TGTGCCACCAGCAGAGATGCGGGGACCGTGTACACTGAAGCTTTCTTT.

The chain employs TRBV7-9 and TRBJ1-1; D unclear. Per germline, CDR1 SEHNR and CDR2 FQNEAQ (reference sequence). This CDR3 has 13 residues. V lost 6 bases and J lost 1, with 9 bases in between. CDR3 sequence (DNA): TGTGCCAGCAGGCCGAAAGCGAACACTGAAGCTTTCTTT. Translating gives CASRPKANTEAFF.

The V call is TRBV6-6, the J call TRBJ1-6, with D perhaps matching TRBD1 (5 bases). CDR3 length: 13 residues. Germline CDR1 and CDR2: MNHNY and SVGAGI (reference sequence). Trimming left V 10 bases short and J 5 bases short, with 12 bases between. Here the CDR3 DNA reads TGTGCCACCTCCCAGGGAAATAATTCACCCCTCCACTTT. Its translation: CATSQGNNSPLHF.

The chain is built from TRBV11-2 and TRBJ1-4; 7 bases fit TRBD1. Germline-derived CDR1 and CDR2 are SGHAT and FQNNGV. The J segment lost 8 bases and the V segment lost 1 base, leaving 7 bases of the junction unmatched. This CDR3 is 15 amino acids long. The CDR3 nucleotides are TGTGCCAGCAGCTTAGGTGGACAGGTGTACGAAAAACTGTTTTTT. Protein: CASSLGGQVYEKLFF.

The chain uses TRBV6-5 and TRBJ2-3; possibly TRBD2 for D (6 bases). V lost 6 bases to trimming and J lost 0 bases, with 7 bases between them. The length of the CDR3 is 13 residues. Germline V gene lookup returns CDR1 MNHEY and CDR2 SVGAGI. CDR3 amino acids: CASRRDSTDTQYF. In DNA, the CDR3 is TGTGCCAGCAGGCGGGACAGCACAGATACGCAGTATTTT.

This chain uses TRBV5-1 with TRBJ2-2; 7 positions match TRBD1. V lost 2 bases and J lost 4; bases outside the gene matches: 2. CDR3 length: 14 residues. Germline assignment: CDR1 SGHRS and CDR2 YFSETQ. In nucleotides, the CDR3 is TGCGCCAGCAGCTTTGAGGGGGCCACCGGGGAGCTGTTTTTT. As protein: CASSFEGATGELFF.

The chain couples TRBV7-2 to TRBJ1-2; possible D gene TRBD1, 5 bases. Per germline, CDR1 SGHTA and CDR2 FQGNSA. V dropped 3 bases and J dropped 3 bases, with 8 bases sitting between them. CDR3 size: 13 residues. The CDR3 nucleotides are TGTGCCAGCAGCTTCCAGACAGACTATGGCTACACCTTC. Translation gives CASSFQTDYGYTF. The full variable domain, in which reference TRBV7-2 and TRBJ1-2 provide the parts outside the CDR3, is GAGVSQSPSNKVTEKGKDVELRCDPISGHTALYWYRQSLGQGLEFLIYFQGNSAPDKSGLPSDRFSAERTGGSVSTLTIQRTQQEDSAVYLCASSFQTDYGYTFGSGTRLTVV.

The chain joins TRBV2 to TRBJ1-2, with 9 positions matching TRBD1. CDR1 and CDR2 from the germline V gene are SNHLY and FYNNEI. This CDR3 spans 15 amino acids. Germline trimming cut 6 bases from V and 4 bases from J; bases unmatched to any gene: 9. CDR3 in DNA: TGTGCCAGCAGGGTCCCGGGACAGGGAAGCTATGGCTACACCTTC. The encoded protein is CASRVPGQGSYGYTF. The full variable domain, in which reference TRBV2 and TRBJ1-2 provide the parts outside the CDR3, is EPEVTQTPSHQVTQMGQEVILRCVPISNHLYFYWYRQILGQKVEFLVSFYNNEISEKSEIFDDQFSVERPDGSNFTLKIRSTKLEDSAMYFCASRVPGQGSYGYTFGSGTRLTVV.

This clone was found once. The chain uses TRBV6-6 and TRBJ1-3; 7 bases are a match to TRBD1. Losses at the gene ends were 5 bases for V and 2 bases for J; bases not matched to a gene: 6. From germline, CDR1 is MNHNY and CDR2 SVGAGI (reference sequence). The CDR3 extends over 15 amino acids. CDR3 coding DNA: TGTGCCAGCAGTGACCTGGGACAGACTGGAAACACCATATATTTT. Translating gives CASSDLGQTGNTIYF.

J is TRBJ1-6 and V is TRBV6-5, with TRBD1 identical over 7 bases. Losses at the gene ends were 11 bases for V and 5 bases for J; bases not matched to a gene: 6. Germline V lookup: CDR1 MNHEY, CDR2 SVGAGI. CDR3 length: 13 amino acids. The CDR3 nucleotides are TGTGCCGTCTCGGGACAGCATAATTCACCCCTCCACTTT. Encoded protein: CAVSGQHNSPLHF.

The CDR3 DNA reads TGTGCCAGCTCCCGGGACAGCTACAATGAGCAGTTCTTC. This sequence encodes CASSRDSYNEQFF. J is TRBJ2-1 and V is TRBV2; 7 bases align to TRBD1. Germline CDR1 reads SNHLY; CDR2 reads FYNNEI. Unmatched junction bases numbered 4, after V lost 8 bases and J lost 3 bases. The CDR3 runs to 13 residues.

The rearrangement links TRBV5-1 to TRBJ2-3; D unresolved. Trimming pared 0 bases from V and 4 bases from J, leaving 12 bases between. The germline gives CDR1 SGHRS, CDR2 YFSETQ. The CDR3 runs to 15 residues. For the CDR3, the DNA is TGCGCCAGCAGCTTGGAGATAGCAGGTCCAGATACGCAGTATTTT. It codes for CASSLEIAGPDTQYF. The full variable domain, its missing parts supplied by reference TRBV5-1 and TRBJ2-3, is KAGVTQTPRYLIKTRGQQVTLSCSPISGHRSVSWYQQTPGQGLQFLFEYFSETQRNKGNFPGRFSGRQFSNSRSEMNVSTLELGDSALYLCASSLEIAGPDTQYFGPGTRLTVL.

V gene TRBV7-9 combines with J gene TRBJ1-6, with D possibly being TRBD1 (6 bases). The CDR3 has 14 residues. Germline V CDR1 and CDR2: SEHNR, FQNEAQ (reference sequence). With 1 base removed from V and 12 bases from J, the gap between germline ends came to 13 bases. The CDR3: CASSLGQGTEPLHF. CDR3 nucleotides: TGTGCCAGCAGCTTAGGGCAGGGGACGGAACCCCTCCACTTT.

This clone occurred once. The chain recombines TRBV5-6 with TRBJ2-1, with no clear D. The CDR3 is 12 residues long. From germline, CDR1 is SGHDT and CDR2 YYEEEE. Trimming left V 3 bases short and J 14 bases short, with 15 bases between. CDR3 amino acids: CASSSVGFREFF. CDR3 bases: TGTGCCAGCAGCTCGGTGGGGTTTCGAGAGTTCTTC.

This chain connects TRBV19 to TRBJ1-2, with D possibly being TRBD1 (5 bases). The germline V gene has CDR1 LNHDA and CDR2 SQIVND (reference sequence). V was trimmed by 4 bases and J by 7 bases, leaving 19 bases between them. This CDR3 has 15 amino acids. The CDR3, as DNA: TGTGCCAGTAGTACTGTCGGGGGGGGAGTCACTGGCTACACCTTC. Its translation is CASSTVGGGVTGYTF.

This clone was observed once. The rearrangement joins TRBV18 to TRBJ1-4; TRBD1 matches at 8 bases. The CDR3 length is 18 residues. Trimming at V came to 2 bases and at J to 0 bases, leaving 8 bases not matched to a gene. Germline V gene sequence: CDR1 KGHSH, CDR2 LQKENI. CDR3 loop: CASSPFPGQGATNEKLFF. The CDR3 DNA sequence: TGTGCCAGCTCACCATTCCCCGGACAGGGTGCAACTAATGAAAAACTGTTTTTT.

CDR3 loop: CASRGGGSTDTQYF. In DNA form, the CDR3 reads TGCGCCAGCAGGGGCGGGGGAAGCACAGATACGCAGTATTTT. The rearrangement joins TRBV5-1 to TRBJ2-3; 7 nucleotides match TRBD2. Losses at the gene ends were 5 bases for V and 0 bases for J; bases not matched to a gene: 3. Germline CDR1 and CDR2: SGHRS and YFSETQ. This CDR3 region has 14 residues.

There are a few counts of this clone. The CDR3 loop is CASSHQGIANTIYF. The CDR3, as DNA: TGCGCCAGCAGCCACCAAGGGATTGCAAACACCATATATTTT. The V and J genes are TRBV4-1 and TRBJ1-3, with D uncertain. Trimming removed 3 bases at V and 6 bases at J, with 12 bases between. Germline assignment: CDR1 MGHRA and CDR2 YSYEKL. The CDR3 is 14 residues long.

The V and J genes are TRBV9 and TRBJ1-2; D is possibly TRBD1 (5 bases). The germline CDR1 and CDR2 sequences are SGDLS and YYNGEE. This CDR3 spans 16 amino acids. Trimming took off 5 bases at V and 3 bases at J, with 20 bases between the two ends. CDR3 residues: CASSMNTGRGYYGYTF. Written as DNA, the CDR3 is TGTGCCAGCAGTATGAACACGGGACGGGGGTACTATGGCTACACCTTC.

The chain is built from TRBV19 and TRBJ1-2, with D possibly TRBD1 on 6 matching bases. Germline-derived CDR1 and CDR2 are LNHDA and SQIVND (reference sequence). Trimming took 3 bases from V and 8 from J, leaving 16 bases between them. The CDR3 has 14 amino acids. This CDR3 reads CASSIQGQGSGYTF. CDR3 sequence (DNA): TGTGCCAGTAGTATTCAAGGGCAGGGGTCCGGCTACACCTTC.

This chain uses TRBV20-1 with TRBJ1-5; D not resolved. The germline V gene has CDR1 DFQATT and CDR2 SNEGSKA (reference sequence). The CDR3 extends over 14 amino acids. The V and J ends lost 3 bases and 4 bases respectively, with 13 bases between them. This CDR3 reads CSASPWGPNQPQHF. Written as DNA, the CDR3 is TGCAGTGCTAGTCCCTGGGGTCCGAATCAGCCCCAGCATTTT.

The rearrangement joins TRBV6-6 to TRBJ1-2; D is perhaps TRBD1 (6 bases). The CDR3 is 12 amino acids. Trimming shortened V by 6 bases and J by 2 bases, and 7 bases separated the two germline ends. The germline V gene has CDR1 MNHNY and CDR2 SVGAGI (reference sequence). DNA for the CDR3: TGTGCCAGCAGGGGACACAACTATGGCTACACCTTC. This encodes CASRGHNYGYTF.

The chain is built from TRBV5-6 and TRBJ1-1; D gene uncertain. Germline CDR1 is SGHDT and CDR2 is YYEEEE. The CDR3 runs to 11 residues. V lost 4 bases, J lost 3 bases, and 4 bases lay in between. The CDR3 DNA reads TGTGCCAGCAGCCTAGACACTGAAGCTTTCTTT. It codes for CASSLDTEAFF.

The genes are TRBV19 and TRBJ1-1; weak D call: TRBD1 (6 bases). Germline values: CDR1 LNHDA, CDR2 SQIVND (reference sequence). The CDR3 consists of 15 residues. Deletions cut 7 bases from V and 1 base from J, with 16 bases between. The chain's CDR3 is CASTIGGPGNTEAFF. CDR3 in DNA: TGTGCCAGTACCATCGGGGGGCCCGGGAACACTGAAGCTTTCTTT.

The chain couples TRBV28 to TRBJ2-7, with D possibly matching TRBD1 (6 bases). The CDR3 spans 14 residues. V was shortened by 6 bases and J by 6 bases, with 18 bases between the two germline ends. Germline loops: CDR1 MDHEN, CDR2 SYDVKM. The CDR3 DNA reads as TGTGCCAGCAGGCCTCAGGGGATCCTGGGCGAGCAGTACTTC. As protein: CASRPQGILGEQYF.

This clone was detected once. This chain links TRBV7-2 with TRBJ1-6, with D maybe TRBD1 (5 bases). Trimming removed 2 bases from V and 2 bases from J, with 10 bases in between. The germline V gene encodes CDR1 SGHTA and CDR2 FQGNSA. The CDR3 is made up of 16 amino acids. This CDR3 reads CASSLRAGPYNSPLHF. CDR3 DNA: TGTGCCAGCAGCTTAAGAGCGGGACCCTATAATTCACCCCTCCACTTT.